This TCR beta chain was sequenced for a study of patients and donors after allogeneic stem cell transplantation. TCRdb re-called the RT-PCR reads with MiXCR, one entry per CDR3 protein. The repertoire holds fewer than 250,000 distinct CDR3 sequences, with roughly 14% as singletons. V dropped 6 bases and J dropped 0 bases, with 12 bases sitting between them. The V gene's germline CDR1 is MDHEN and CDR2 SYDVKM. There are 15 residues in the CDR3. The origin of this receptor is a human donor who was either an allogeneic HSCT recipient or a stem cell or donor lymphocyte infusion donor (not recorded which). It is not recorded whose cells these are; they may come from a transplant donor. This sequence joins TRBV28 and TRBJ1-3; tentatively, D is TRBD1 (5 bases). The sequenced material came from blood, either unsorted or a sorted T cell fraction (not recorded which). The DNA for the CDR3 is TGTGCCAGCAGCCCTCGCAGGGTCTCTGGAAACACCATATATTTT. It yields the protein CASSPRRVSGNTIYF.